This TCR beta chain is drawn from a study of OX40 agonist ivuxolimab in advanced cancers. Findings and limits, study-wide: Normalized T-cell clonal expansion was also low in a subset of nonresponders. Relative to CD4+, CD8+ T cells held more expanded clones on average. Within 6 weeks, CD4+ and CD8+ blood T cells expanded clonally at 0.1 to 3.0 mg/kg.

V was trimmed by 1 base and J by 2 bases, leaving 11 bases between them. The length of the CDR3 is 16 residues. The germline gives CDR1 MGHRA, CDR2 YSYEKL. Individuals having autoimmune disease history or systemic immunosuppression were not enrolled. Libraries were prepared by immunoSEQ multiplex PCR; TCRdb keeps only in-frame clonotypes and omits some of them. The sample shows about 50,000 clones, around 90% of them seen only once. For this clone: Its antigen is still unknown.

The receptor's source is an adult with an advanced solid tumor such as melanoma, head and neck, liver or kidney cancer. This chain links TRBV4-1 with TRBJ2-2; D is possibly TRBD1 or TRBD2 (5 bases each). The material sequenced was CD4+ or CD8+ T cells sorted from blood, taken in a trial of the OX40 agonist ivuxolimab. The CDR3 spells CASSQVQGPNTGELFF. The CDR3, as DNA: TGCGCCAGCAGCCAAGTCCAGGGACCTAACACCGGGGAGCTGTTTTTT.